These 10 T cell receptor beta chains originate from one sample sequenced in a study of cytomegalovirus exposure and HLA in healthy donors. The PCR made use of 60 Vbeta and 13 Jbeta primers. Libraries were prepared by immunoSEQ multiplex PCR; TCRdb keeps only in-frame clonotypes and omits some of them. The sample records approximately 240,000 clones, 85% to 90% being singletons. Specimen: PBMCs. All receptors come from a woman between 18 and 29 years old in good health and CMV-seronegative.

J is TRBJ2-7 and V is TRBV18; 7 nucleotides line up with TRBD1. With V trimmed by 2 bases and J by 5 bases, 6 bases remained unmatched. This CDR3 contains 14 residues. Germline CDR1 reads KGHSH; CDR2 reads LQKENI. CDR3 in DNA: TGTGCCAGCTCACCATCGACAGGGATTCACGAGCAGTACTTC. This codes for CASSPSTGIHEQYF. Supplemented by reference TRBV18 and TRBJ2-7, the full variable domain reads NAGVMQNPRHLVRRRGQEARLRCSPMKGHSHVYWYRQLPEEGLKFMVYLQKENIIDESGMPKERFSAEFPKEGPSILRIQQVVRGDSAAYFCASSPSTGIHEQYFGPGTRLTVT.

The chain employs TRBV7-9 and TRBJ2-4, with D perhaps TRBD2 (7 bases). CDR3 length: 19 residues. Germline CDR1 SEHNR, CDR2 FQNEAQ (reference sequence). V lost 5 bases and J lost 1, with 24 bases in between. The CDR3 sequence: CASSPSWGTGRGAKNIQYF. For the CDR3, the DNA is TGTGCCAGCAGCCCTAGCTGGGGTACAGGGAGGGGGGCCAAAAACATTCAGTACTTC. Variable domain in full (rest from reference TRBV7-9 and TRBJ2-4): DTGVSQNPRHKITKRGQNVTFRCDPISEHNRLYWYRQTLGQGPEFLTYFQNEAQLEKSRLLSDRFSAERPKGSFSTLEIQRTEQGDSAMYLCASSPSWGTGRGAKNIQYFGAGTRLSVL.

The rearrangement links TRBV11-2 to TRBJ1-3; weak D call: TRBD1 (6 bases). V lost 2 bases and J lost 2, with 19 bases in between. The germline V gene encodes CDR1 SGHAT and CDR2 FQNNGV. The CDR3 is 18 amino acids. In DNA form, the CDR3 reads TGTGCCAGCAGCTTAACTACAGGGACCATCTTGCCTGGAAACACCATATATTTT. It is translated as CASSLTTGTILPGNTIYF.

Notes on this clone: Different DNA sequences within this sample yield the same CDR3. V gene TRBV21-1 combines with J gene TRBJ2-7; the table's D gene call, TRBD1, was not cross checked with the DNA. TRBV21-1 is annotated as a pseudogene. The CDR3 covers 16 residues. CDR3 region: CASSKAGQGAPYEQYF. The CDR3 bases are TGTGCCAGCAGCAAGGCTGGACAGGGGGCTCCCTACGAGCAGTACTTC.

The chain is built from TRBV9 and TRBJ1-5; D possibly corresponds to TRBD1 (5 bases). Trimming took off 0 bases at V and 3 bases at J, with 10 bases between the two ends. Germline V gene data show CDR1 as SGDLS and CDR2 as YYNGEE. This CDR3 has 15 residues. This CDR3 is CASSVDPGDNQPQHF. The DNA of the CDR3 is TGTGCCAGCAGCGTAGACCCGGGGGACAATCAGCCCCAGCATTTT.

The gene calls are TRBV13 and TRBJ2-5; 7 nucleotides agree with TRBD2. The ends lost 1 base at V and 4 bases at J; junction bases unmatched: 12. Germline-derived CDR1 and CDR2 are PRHDT and FYEKMQ (reference sequence). This CDR3 has 17 amino acids. CDR3 residues: CASSLATAGDRGETQYF. In nucleotides, the CDR3 is TGTGCCAGCAGCTTAGCGACGGCGGGGGACCGGGGAGAGACCCAGTACTTC. The full variable domain, in which reference TRBV13 and TRBJ2-5 provide the parts outside the CDR3, is AAGVIQSPRHLIKEKRETATLKCYPIPRHDTVYWYQQGPGQDPQFLISFYEKMQSDKGSIPDRFSAQQFSDYHSELNMSSLELGDSALYFCASSLATAGDRGETQYFGPGTRLLVL.

In this sample, this clone turned up a few times. The genes are TRBV9 and TRBJ2-5; D is undetermined. Germline CDR1 reads SGDLS; CDR2 reads YYNGEE. Trimming stripped 2 bases from V and 3 bases from J, with 2 bases between. The CDR3 has 11 amino acids. The CDR3 sequence: CASSVEETQYF. The CDR3 coding sequence is TGTGCCAGCAGCGTCGAAGAGACCCAGTACTTC.

V is TRBV5-4 and J is TRBJ1-2, with D tentatively TRBD1 (6 bases). The CDR3 length is 14 residues. Trimming cost V 0 bases and J 4 bases, with 10 bases left between them. Looked up from germline, CDR1 is SGHNT and CDR2 is YYREEE (reference sequence). CDR3 residues: CASSLENRAYGYTF. The CDR3 coding sequence is TGTGCCAGCAGCTTGGAGAACAGGGCCTATGGCTACACCTTC.

DNA for the CDR3: TGTGCCAGCAGCCAAGTCAGCGCGTCCTACGAGCAGTACTTC. It codes for CASSQVSASYEQYF. The V and J genes are TRBV4-2 and TRBJ2-5; D is undetermined. Matching the DNA end better, TRBJ2-7 makes the J call doubtful. CDR1 LGHNA and CDR2 YNFKEQ come from the germline V gene. CDR3 length: 14 amino acids.

CDR3 region: CASSPTAQTGLADYEQYF. The CDR3 DNA reads TGTGCCAGCAGCCCAACGGCCCAGACGGGACTAGCGGATTACGAGCAGTACTTC. This chain connects TRBV9 to TRBJ2-7; 11 bases map to TRBD2. Germline values: CDR1 SGDLS, CDR2 YYNGEE. The ends lost 4 bases at V and 4 bases at J; junction bases unmatched: 16. This CDR3 contains 18 residues.